Below, 8 T cell receptor beta chains from the same sample are listed, as sequenced in a study of cytotoxic CD8 clonotypes in ibrutinib-treated CLL. Using immunoSEQ multiplex PCR, the repertoire was profiled, and TCRdb retains in-frame clones only, with some absent. The data contain some 200,000 clones, about two thirds of them singletons. The sample in question was PBMCs, obtained after 24 months of ibrutinib treatment. These receptors originate from a human donor with chronic lymphocytic leukemia.

J is TRBJ1-1 and V is TRBV19; D ambiguous. The CDR3 is 11 amino acids. V dropped 6 bases and J dropped 5 bases, with 7 bases sitting between them. The germline V gene encodes CDR1 LNHDA and CDR2 SQIVND (reference sequence). Here the CDR3 reads CASRGETEAFF. The CDR3 coding sequence is TGTGCCAGTAGGGGTGAAACTGAAGCTTTCTTT.

The chain has TRBV15 and TRBJ2-3; D is uncertain. The CDR3 has 13 residues. Germline V gene lookup returns CDR1 LNHNV and CDR2 YYDKDF (reference sequence). With 0 bases removed from V and 5 bases from J, the gap between germline ends came to 6 bases. The CDR3 DNA sequence: TGTGCCACCAGCAGAGAAAAACTAGATACGCAGTATTTT. Its protein is CATSREKLDTQYF.

This chain connects TRBV5-4 to TRBJ2-7, with 7 bases matching TRBD1. CDR3 length: 13 amino acids. CDR1 is SGHNT, CDR2 YYREEE, per germline (reference sequence). The V segment lost 3 bases and the J segment 6 bases; nucleotides outside the gene matches: 6. The CDR3 region is CASSWVGTVEQYF. In DNA, the CDR3 is TGTGCCAGCAGCTGGGTCGGGACAGTCGAGCAGTACTTC.

V is TRBV10-3 and J is TRBJ1-1; D gene uncertain. This CDR3 spans 12 amino acids. Looked up from germline, CDR1 is ENHRY and CDR2 is SYGVKD. The germline V and J ends were trimmed by 3 bases and 8 bases, with 10 bases remaining between them. The CDR3 here is CAISDRQREAFF. As DNA, the CDR3 is TGTGCCATCAGTGACCGACAAAGGGAAGCTTTCTTT.

J is TRBJ1-4 and V is TRBV5-1, with a weak D call TRBD1 (6 bases). Looked up from germline, CDR1 is SGHRS and CDR2 is YFSETQ. The CDR3 runs to 15 residues. Trimming pared 0 bases from V and 8 bases from J, leaving 14 bases between. CDR3 sequence: CASSLGSGAGEKLFF. The CDR3 DNA sequence: TGCGCCAGCAGCTTGGGTTCAGGGGCAGGAGAAAAACTGTTTTTT.

The chain couples TRBV28 to TRBJ2-5; D may be TRBD1 (5 bases). This CDR3 is built from 12 residues. Germline loops: CDR1 MDHEN, CDR2 SYDVKM. V gave up 3 bases and J gave up 3 bases, with 5 bases separating them. Written as DNA, the CDR3 is TGTGCCAGCAGTTTCAGGGAAGAGACCCAGTACTTC. Residues: CASSFREETQYF. Full variable domain (rest looked up from reference TRBV28 and TRBJ2-5): DVKVTQSSRYLVKRTGEKVFLECVQDMDHENMFWYRQDPGLGLRLIYFSYDVKMKEKGDIPEGYSVSREKKERFSLILESASTNQTSMYLCASSFREETQYFGPGTRLLVL.

The chain combines TRBV30 with TRBJ1-5; D unresolved. The CDR3 contains 15 residues. V was pared by 3 bases and J by 1 base, with 13 bases between. CDR1 is GTSNPN and CDR2 is SVGIG in the germline V gene (reference sequence). In nucleotides, the CDR3 is TGTGCCTGGAGGGGGAGGGAGGCGAGCAATCAGCCCCAGCATTTT. Residues: CAWRGREASNQPQHF. Using reference TRBV30 and TRBJ1-5 for the parts outside the CDR3, the full variable domain is SQTIHQWPATLVQPVGSPLSLECTVEGTSNPNLYWYRQAAGRGLQLLFYSVGIGQISSEVPQNLSASRPQDRQFILSSKKLLLSDSGFYLCAWRGREASNQPQHFGDGTRLSIL.

The rearrangement joins TRBV2 to TRBJ2-7; no reliable D call. The CDR3 extends over 14 amino acids. Germline V gives CDR1 SNHLY, CDR2 FYNNEI. Between the trimmed V and J ends, which lost 4 bases and 6 bases, there was a span of 16 bases. CDR3 sequence: CASSGRGSSVEQYF. The CDR3 bases are TGTGCCAGCAGTGGTAGAGGATCTTCAGTCGAGCAGTACTTC.